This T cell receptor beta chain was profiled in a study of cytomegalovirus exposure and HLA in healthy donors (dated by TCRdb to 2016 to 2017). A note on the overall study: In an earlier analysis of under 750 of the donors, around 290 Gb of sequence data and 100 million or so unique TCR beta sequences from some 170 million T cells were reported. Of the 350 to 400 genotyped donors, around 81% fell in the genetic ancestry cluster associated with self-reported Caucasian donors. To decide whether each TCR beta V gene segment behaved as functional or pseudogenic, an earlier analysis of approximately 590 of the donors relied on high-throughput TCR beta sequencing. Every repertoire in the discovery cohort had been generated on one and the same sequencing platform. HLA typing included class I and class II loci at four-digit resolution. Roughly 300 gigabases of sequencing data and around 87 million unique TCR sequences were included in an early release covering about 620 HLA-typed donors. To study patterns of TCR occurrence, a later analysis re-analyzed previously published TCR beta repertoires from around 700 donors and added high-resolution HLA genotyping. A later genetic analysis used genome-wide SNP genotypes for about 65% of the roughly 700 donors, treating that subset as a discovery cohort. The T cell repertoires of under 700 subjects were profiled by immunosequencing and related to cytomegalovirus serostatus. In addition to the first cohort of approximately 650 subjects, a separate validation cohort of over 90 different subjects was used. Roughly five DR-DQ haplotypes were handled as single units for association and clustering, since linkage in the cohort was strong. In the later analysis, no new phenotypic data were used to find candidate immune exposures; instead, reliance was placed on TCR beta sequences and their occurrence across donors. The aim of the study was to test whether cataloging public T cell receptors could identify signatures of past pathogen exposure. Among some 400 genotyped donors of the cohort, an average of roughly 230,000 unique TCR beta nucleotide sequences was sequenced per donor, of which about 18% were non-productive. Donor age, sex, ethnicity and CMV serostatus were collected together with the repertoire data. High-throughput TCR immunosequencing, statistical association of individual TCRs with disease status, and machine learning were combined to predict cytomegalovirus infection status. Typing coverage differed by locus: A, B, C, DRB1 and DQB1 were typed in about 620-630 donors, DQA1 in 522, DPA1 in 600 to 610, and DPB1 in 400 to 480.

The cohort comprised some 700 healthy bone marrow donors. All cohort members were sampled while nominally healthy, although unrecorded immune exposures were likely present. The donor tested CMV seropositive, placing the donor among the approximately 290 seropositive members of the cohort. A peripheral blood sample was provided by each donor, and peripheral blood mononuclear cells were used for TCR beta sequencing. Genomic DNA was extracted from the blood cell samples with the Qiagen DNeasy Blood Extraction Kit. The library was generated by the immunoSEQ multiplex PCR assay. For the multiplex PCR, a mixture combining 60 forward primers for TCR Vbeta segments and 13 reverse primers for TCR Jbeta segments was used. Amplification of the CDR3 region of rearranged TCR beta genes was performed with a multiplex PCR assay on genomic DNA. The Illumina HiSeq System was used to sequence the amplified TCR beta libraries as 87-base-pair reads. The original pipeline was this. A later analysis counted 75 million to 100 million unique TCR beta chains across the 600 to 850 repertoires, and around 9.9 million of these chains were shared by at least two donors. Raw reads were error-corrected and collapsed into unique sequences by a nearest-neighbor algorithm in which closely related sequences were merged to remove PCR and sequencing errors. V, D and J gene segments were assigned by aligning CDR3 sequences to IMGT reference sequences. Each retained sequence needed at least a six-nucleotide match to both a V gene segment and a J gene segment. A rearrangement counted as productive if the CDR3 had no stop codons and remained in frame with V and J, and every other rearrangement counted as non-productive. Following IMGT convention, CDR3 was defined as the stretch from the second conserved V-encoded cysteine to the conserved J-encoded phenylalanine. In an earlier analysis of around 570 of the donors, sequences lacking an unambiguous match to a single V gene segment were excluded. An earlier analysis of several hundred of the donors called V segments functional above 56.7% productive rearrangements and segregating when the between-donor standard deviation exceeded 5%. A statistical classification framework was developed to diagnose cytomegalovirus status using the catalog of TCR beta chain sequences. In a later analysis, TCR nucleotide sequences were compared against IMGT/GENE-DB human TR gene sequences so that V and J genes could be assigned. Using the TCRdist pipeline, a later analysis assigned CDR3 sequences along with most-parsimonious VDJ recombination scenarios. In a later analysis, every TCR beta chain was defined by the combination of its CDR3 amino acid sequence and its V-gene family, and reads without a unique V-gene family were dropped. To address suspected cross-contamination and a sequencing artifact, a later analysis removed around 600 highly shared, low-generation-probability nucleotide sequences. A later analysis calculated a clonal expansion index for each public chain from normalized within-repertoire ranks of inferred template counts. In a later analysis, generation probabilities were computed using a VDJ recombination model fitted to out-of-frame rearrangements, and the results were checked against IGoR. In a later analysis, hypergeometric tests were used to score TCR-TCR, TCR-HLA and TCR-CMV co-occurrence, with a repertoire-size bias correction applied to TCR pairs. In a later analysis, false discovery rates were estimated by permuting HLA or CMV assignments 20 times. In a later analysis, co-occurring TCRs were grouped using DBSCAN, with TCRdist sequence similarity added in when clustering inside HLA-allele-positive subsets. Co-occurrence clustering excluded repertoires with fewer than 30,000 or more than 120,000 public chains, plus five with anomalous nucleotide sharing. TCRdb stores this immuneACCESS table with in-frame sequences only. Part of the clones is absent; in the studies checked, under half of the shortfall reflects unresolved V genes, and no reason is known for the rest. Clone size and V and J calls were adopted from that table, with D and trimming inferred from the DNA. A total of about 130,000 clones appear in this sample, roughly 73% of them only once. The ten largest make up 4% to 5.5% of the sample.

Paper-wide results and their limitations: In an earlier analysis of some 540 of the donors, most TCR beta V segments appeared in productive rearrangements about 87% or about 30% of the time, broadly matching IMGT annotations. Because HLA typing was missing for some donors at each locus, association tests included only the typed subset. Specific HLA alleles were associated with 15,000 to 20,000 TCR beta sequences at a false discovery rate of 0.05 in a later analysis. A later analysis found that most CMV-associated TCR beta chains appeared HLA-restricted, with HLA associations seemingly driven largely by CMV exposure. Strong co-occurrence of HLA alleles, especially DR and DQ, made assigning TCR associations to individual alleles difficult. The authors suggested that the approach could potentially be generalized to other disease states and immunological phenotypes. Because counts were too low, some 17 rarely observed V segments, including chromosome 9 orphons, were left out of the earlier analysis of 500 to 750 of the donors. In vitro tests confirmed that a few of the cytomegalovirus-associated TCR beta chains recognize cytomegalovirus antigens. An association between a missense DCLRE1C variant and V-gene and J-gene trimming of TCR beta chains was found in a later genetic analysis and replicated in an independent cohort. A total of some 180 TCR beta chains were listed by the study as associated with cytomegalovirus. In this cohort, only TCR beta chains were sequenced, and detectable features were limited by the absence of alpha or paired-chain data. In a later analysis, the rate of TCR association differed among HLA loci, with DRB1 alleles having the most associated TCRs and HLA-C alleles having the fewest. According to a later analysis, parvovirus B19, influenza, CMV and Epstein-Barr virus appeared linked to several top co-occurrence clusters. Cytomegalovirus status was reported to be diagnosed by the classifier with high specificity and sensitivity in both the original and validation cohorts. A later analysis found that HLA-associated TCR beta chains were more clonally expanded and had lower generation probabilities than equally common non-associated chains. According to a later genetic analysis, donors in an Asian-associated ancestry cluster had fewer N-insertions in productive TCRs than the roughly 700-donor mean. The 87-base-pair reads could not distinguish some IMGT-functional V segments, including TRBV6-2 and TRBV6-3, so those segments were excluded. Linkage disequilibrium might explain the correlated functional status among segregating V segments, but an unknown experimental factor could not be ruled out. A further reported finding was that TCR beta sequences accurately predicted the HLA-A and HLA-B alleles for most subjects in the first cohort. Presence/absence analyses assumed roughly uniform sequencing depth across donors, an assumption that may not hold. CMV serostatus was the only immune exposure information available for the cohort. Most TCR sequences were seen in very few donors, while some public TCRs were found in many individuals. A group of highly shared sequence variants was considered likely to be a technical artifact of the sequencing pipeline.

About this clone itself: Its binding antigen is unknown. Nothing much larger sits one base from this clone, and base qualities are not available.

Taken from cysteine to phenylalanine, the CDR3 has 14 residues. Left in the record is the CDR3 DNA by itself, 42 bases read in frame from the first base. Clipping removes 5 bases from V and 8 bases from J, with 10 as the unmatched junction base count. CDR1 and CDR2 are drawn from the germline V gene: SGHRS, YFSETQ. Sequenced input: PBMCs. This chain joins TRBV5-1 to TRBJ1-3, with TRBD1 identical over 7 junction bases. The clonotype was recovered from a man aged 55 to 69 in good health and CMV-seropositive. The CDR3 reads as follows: CASSRRTGDDTIYF. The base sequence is TGCGCCAGCAGTCGCCGCACAGGGGATGACACCATATATTTT.